One and the same sample provided the 10 T cell receptor beta chains below, sequenced in a study of blood T cell repertoires in COVID-19. Clones were sequenced by immunoSEQ multiplex PCR, and TCRdb holds only the in-frame ones, with some missing. In the table there are 70,000 or so clones, about 88% of which are singletons. Sequencing input: peripheral blood. The receptors originated from a human donor in a cohort sampled during active COVID-19.

The rearrangement links TRBV9 to TRBJ1-4; TRBD1 agrees at 7 bases. With 4 bases clipped from V and 8 bases from J, the junction kept 2 bases outside the gene matches. The CDR3 contains 12 residues. Germline CDR1 is SGDLS and CDR2 is YYNGEE. CDR3 DNA: TGTGCCAGCAGCACGACAGGGGAAAAACTGTTTTTT. It codes for CASSTTGEKLFF.

This rearrangement joins TRBV9 to TRBJ2-2; 8 nucleotides agree with TRBD2. Germline CDR1 SGDLS, CDR2 YYNGEE. The CDR3 loop spans 17 amino acids. With 3 bases clipped from V and 6 bases from J, the junction kept 13 bases outside the gene matches. This CDR3 is CASSALAGLSHAGELFF. CDR3 nucleotides: TGTGCCAGCAGCGCCTTAGCGGGACTTTCACATGCCGGGGAGCTGTTTTTT.

V gene TRBV7-3 combines with J gene TRBJ2-2; the D gene is possibly TRBD1 (5 bases). This CDR3 region has 15 residues. Germline V gives CDR1 SGHTA, CDR2 FQGTGA. V lost 4 bases to trimming and J lost 4 bases, with 13 bases between them. The CDR3 sequence: CASSYEGARTGELFF. CDR3 DNA: TGTGCCAGCAGCTATGAAGGGGCGCGCACCGGGGAGCTGTTTTTT.

For this clone: The identical CDR3 is also encoded by other nucleotide sequences in the sample. The chain links TRBV7-2 to TRBJ1-2, with 7 bases that match TRBD1. The trim removed 5 bases at V and 2 bases at J, leaving 2 bases unmatched. Germline assignment: CDR1 SGHTA and CDR2 FQGNSA. The CDR3 spans 13 residues. CDR3 amino acids: CASSPDRNYGYTF. The CDR3 bases are TGTGCCAGCAGCCCGGACAGGAACTATGGCTACACCTTC.

The genes are TRBV24-1 and TRBJ2-5; tentative D call: TRBD2 (6 bases). Germline lookup yields CDR1 KGHDR and CDR2 SFDVKD. This CDR3 region has 12 residues. The germline V and J ends were trimmed by 6 bases and 5 bases, with 9 bases remaining between them. The CDR3 DNA is TGTGCCACCAGTCTACGGGGGGAGACCCAGTACTTC. Protein product: CATSLRGETQYF.

The chain uses TRBV18 and TRBJ2-7, with 9 bases lining up with TRBD1. This CDR3 has 17 amino acids. Germline values: CDR1 KGHSH, CDR2 LQKENI. The J segment lost 5 bases and the V segment lost 3 bases, leaving 14 bases of the junction unmatched. CDR3: CASSPRPPGQGSHEQYF. The CDR3 nucleotides are TGTGCCAGCTCACCTCGGCCTCCGGGACAGGGTAGCCACGAGCAGTACTTC.

The chain employs TRBV27 and TRBJ2-7; 7 bases map to TRBD2. Germline CDR1 and CDR2: MNHEY and SMNVEV (reference sequence). V was clipped by 3 bases and J by 3 bases; unmatched bases: 11. CDR3 length equals 16 residues. The CDR3 region is CASSFSGQRGRYEQYF. As DNA, the CDR3 is TGTGCCAGCAGTTTTTCTGGCCAGCGGGGACGCTACGAGCAGTACTTC.

The genes are TRBV28 and TRBJ2-7; 8 bases line up with TRBD2. CDR1 is MDHEN and CDR2 is SYDVKM in the germline V gene. This CDR3 has 13 amino acids. The trim removed 7 bases at V and 5 bases at J, leaving 7 bases unmatched. CDR3 residues: CASTSGGKDEQYF. CDR3 nucleotide sequence: TGTGCCAGCACGTCGGGGGGGAAGGACGAGCAGTACTTC.

The J gene is TRBJ2-3, the V gene TRBV7-2, with TRBD2 matching 11 bases. The germline gives CDR1 SGHTA, CDR2 FQGNSA. J gave up 4 bases and V 2 bases, and 8 bases lay outside the gene matches. This CDR3 is built from 17 residues. CDR3 bases: TGTGCCAGCAGCTTATTGACATTAGCGGGAGGGGCAGATACGCAGTATTTT. This sequence encodes CASSLLTLAGGADTQYF.

The rearrangement joins TRBV6-1 to TRBJ2-7, with 7 bases matching TRBD1. V lost 1 base to trimming and J lost 3 bases; unmatched junction nucleotides: 9. This CDR3 contains 16 residues. Per germline, CDR1 MNHNS and CDR2 SASEGT. The CDR3 protein is CASSEGAGTVHYEQYF. As DNA, the CDR3 is TGTGCCAGCAGTGAAGGGGCTGGGACAGTCCACTACGAGCAGTACTTC.